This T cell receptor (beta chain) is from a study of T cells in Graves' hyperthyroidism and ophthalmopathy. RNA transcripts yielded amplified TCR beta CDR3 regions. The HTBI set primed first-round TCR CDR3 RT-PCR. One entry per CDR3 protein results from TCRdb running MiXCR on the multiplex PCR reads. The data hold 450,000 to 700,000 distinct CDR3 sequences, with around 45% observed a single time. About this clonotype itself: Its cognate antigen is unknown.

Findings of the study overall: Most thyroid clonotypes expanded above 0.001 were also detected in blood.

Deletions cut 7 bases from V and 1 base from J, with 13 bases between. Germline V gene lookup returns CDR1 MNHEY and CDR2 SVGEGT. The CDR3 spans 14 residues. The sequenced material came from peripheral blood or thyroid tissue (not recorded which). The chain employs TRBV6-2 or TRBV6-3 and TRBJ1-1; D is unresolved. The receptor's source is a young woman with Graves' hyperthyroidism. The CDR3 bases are TGTGCCAGCATCGACCCCAACAGGAACACTGAAGCTTTCTTT. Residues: CASIDPNRNTEAFF.